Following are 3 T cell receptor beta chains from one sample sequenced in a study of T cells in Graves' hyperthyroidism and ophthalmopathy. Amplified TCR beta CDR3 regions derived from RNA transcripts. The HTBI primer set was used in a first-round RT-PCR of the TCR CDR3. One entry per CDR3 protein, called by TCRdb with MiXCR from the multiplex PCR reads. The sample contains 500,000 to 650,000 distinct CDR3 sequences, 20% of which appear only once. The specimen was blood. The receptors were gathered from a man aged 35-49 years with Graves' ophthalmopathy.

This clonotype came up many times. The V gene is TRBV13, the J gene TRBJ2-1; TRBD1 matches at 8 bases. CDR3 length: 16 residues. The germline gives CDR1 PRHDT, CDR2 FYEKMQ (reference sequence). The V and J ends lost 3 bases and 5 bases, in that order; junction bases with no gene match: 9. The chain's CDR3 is CASSFGVGQANNEQFF. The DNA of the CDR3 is TGTGCCAGCAGCTTCGGGGTGGGACAGGCAAACAATGAGCAGTTCTTC.

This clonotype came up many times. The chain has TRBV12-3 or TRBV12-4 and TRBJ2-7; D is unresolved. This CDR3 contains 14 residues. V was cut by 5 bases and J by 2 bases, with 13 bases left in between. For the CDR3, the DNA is TGTGCCAGCAGTAAACAAGGATTGGCCTACGAGCAGTACTTC. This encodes CASSKQGLAYEQYF.

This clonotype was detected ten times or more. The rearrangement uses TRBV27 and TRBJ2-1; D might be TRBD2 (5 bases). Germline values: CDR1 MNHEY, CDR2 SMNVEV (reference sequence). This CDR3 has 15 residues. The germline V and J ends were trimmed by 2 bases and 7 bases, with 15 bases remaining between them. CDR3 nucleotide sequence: TGTGCCAGCAGTTTAGCAGCTCTAGCTCAAAATGAGCAGTTCTTC. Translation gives CASSLAALAQNEQFF.